A few counts support the clone carrying this TCR beta chain. This sample was included in a study of long-term antiretroviral therapy in people with HIV. Researchers report immunoSEQ v3.0 was run at survey level. The repertoire was sequenced with immunoSEQ multiplex PCR; TCRdb's copy has only in-frame clones and lacks some. Among fewer than 45,000 clones listed, approximately 80% were seen once. From germline, CDR1 is MNHEY and CDR2 SMNVEV (reference sequence). CDR3 length: 14 residues. With V trimmed by 6 bases and J by 7 bases, 9 bases remained unmatched. V and J are TRBV27 and TRBJ2-1; 7 bases fit TRBD1. The sequence was collected from a man aged 30 to 39 with HIV. Specimen: unsorted PBMCs, collected 3.4 years after starting antiretroviral therapy. Here the CDR3 DNA reads TGTGCCAGCAGCGACAGGGCCCTAGGGAATGAGCAGTTCTTC. It translates to CASSDRALGNEQFF.